This TCR beta chain came from a study of beta chain features in type 1 diabetes. The study's findings and limits: The study found moderately but significantly shorter TCRB CDR3s in all four CD4+ subsets of Type 1 diabetes patients.

TCRB transcripts that were expressed got sequenced, as all of the isolated RNA had been reverse transcribed. Measured with immunoSEQ multiplex PCR; TCRdb has only the in-frame clones, and not every one. The top ten hold roughly 0.015% of the sample, which has about 300,000 clones, around an eighth seen once. In regard to this clone: The antigen is unknown.

The sequence was obtained from a woman under 30 with type 1 diabetes. Input material: naive CD4+ T cells from blood.

Here the CDR3 DNA reads TGCAGTGCCTCGGTTGTAGACATTCAGTACTTC. Amino acid sequence: CSASVVDIQYF. This rearrangement joins TRBV20-1 to TRBJ2-4; no clear D. The CDR3 has 11 residues. Germline V gene lookup returns CDR1 DFQATT and CDR2 SNEGSKA (reference sequence). The germline V and J ends were trimmed by 6 bases and 8 bases, with 11 bases remaining between them.